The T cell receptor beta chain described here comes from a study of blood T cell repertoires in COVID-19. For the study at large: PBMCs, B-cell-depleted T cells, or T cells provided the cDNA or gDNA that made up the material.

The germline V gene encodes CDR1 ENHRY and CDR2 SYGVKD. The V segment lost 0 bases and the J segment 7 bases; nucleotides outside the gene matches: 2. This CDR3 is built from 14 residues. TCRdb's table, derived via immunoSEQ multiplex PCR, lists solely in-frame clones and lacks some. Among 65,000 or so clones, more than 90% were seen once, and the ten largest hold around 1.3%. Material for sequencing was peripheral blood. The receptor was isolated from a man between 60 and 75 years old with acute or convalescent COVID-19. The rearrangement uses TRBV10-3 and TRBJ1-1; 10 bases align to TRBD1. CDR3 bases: TGTGCCATCAGTGAGTCTGGACAGGGGGGTGAAGCTTTCTTT. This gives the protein CAISESGQGGEAFF.